The 27 T cell receptor beta chains below all came from one sample that was sequenced in a study of shared T cell receptors in the human thymus. Here immunoSEQ multiplex PCR was the method, and the copy in TCRdb shows in-frame clones only, minus some. This sample carries 450,000 to 650,000 clones, around three quarters of them seen once, and the ten largest clones take roughly 0.013%. The sample was also linked to a second study, of human thymus T cells.

The sample comprised thymocytes. Receptor source: a boy under three years old with a congenital heart defect.

The gene calls are TRBV7-2 and TRBJ2-7; 7 bases match TRBD1. Per germline, CDR1 SGHTA and CDR2 FQGNSA. V was clipped by 3 bases and J by 9 bases; unmatched bases: 20. This CDR3 contains 17 residues. CDR3 loop: CASSFGDRVDSYLGQYF. The CDR3 DNA is TGTGCCAGCAGCTTTGGTGACAGGGTGGACTCTTACCTCGGGCAGTACTTC.

Only a few counts were recorded for this clone. The J gene is TRBJ1-2, the V gene TRBV5-5; 7 bases fit TRBD1. Losses at the gene ends were 3 bases for V and 0 bases for J; bases not matched to a gene: 11. The CDR3 has 17 amino acids. CDR1 and CDR2 (germline): SGHKS, YYEKEE (reference sequence). The CDR3 sequence: CASSSTGTASTNYGYTF. The CDR3 nucleotides are TGTGCCAGCAGCTCGACCGGGACAGCGAGTACTAACTATGGCTACACCTTC. Full variable domain (outside the CDR3, taken from reference TRBV5-5 and TRBJ1-2): DAGVTQSPTHLIKTRGQQVTLRCSPISGHKSVSWYQQVLGQGPQFIFQYYEKEERGRGNFPDRFSARQFPNYSSELNVNALLLGDSALYLCASSSTGTASTNYGYTFGSGTRLTVV.

This chain links TRBV5-1 with TRBJ2-7, with 7 bases fitting TRBD1. Germline CDR1 reads SGHRS; CDR2 reads YFSETQ. J was trimmed by 5 bases and V by 5 bases; bases with no gene match: 10. CDR3 size: 14 residues. CDR3 sequence (DNA): TGCGCCAGCAGGAGGGACAGATCAGCCGACGAGCAGTACTTC. It yields the protein CASRRDRSADEQYF.

The chain uses TRBV7-2 and TRBJ2-5, with TRBD2 as a possible D gene (6 bases). The length of the CDR3 is 12 residues. Germline CDR1 SGHTA, CDR2 FQGNSA. The ends were cut back, 5 bases at V and 5 bases at J, with 9 bases in the middle. The CDR3 region has the DNA TGTGCCAGCAGCAACGCGGGGGAGACCCAGTACTTC. Its translation is CASSNAGETQYF.

The rearrangement joins TRBV6-5 to TRBJ1-2; D might be TRBD1 (5 bases). CDR3 length: 16 amino acids. Trimming pared 0 bases from V and 3 bases from J, leaving 14 bases between. Germline CDR1 reads MNHEY; CDR2 reads SVGAGI. CDR3 DNA sequence: TGTGCCAGCAGTTACTCGGGGACCTCGGGGGACTATGGCTACACCTTC. Translating gives CASSYSGTSGDYGYTF.

This chain uses TRBV10-3 with TRBJ2-2; possibly TRBD1 for D (6 bases). Germline V gives CDR1 ENHRY, CDR2 SYGVKD. Trimming took 2 bases from V and 0 from J, leaving 10 bases between them. CDR3 size: 16 residues. CDR3 protein: CAISEVGTPNTGELFF. The CDR3 DNA reads as TGTGCCATCAGTGAGGTCGGGACACCGAACACCGGGGAGCTGTTTTTT.

V is TRBV9 and J is TRBJ2-2, with D possibly being TRBD1 (6 bases). The V gene's germline CDR1 is SGDLS and CDR2 YYNGEE. Trimming cost V 6 bases and J 0 bases, with 6 bases left between them. The CDR3 has 13 amino acids. The CDR3 DNA reads as TGTGCCAGCAAGGGGGCGAACACCGGGGAGCTGTTTTTT. Translating it yields CASKGANTGELFF.

The genes are TRBV27 and TRBJ2-2; weak D call: TRBD2 (6 bases). The CDR3 consists of 18 residues. V lost 2 bases and J lost 4, with 20 bases in between. CDR1 MNHEY and CDR2 SMNVEV come from the germline V gene (reference sequence). CDR3 sequence: CASSLPHSSGRGTGELFF. Here the CDR3 DNA reads TGTGCCAGCAGTTTACCCCACTCGAGCGGGCGTGGCACCGGGGAGCTGTTTTTT.

The rearrangement links TRBV7-8 to TRBJ2-5; the match to TRBD2 covers 7 bases. Germline-derived CDR1 and CDR2 are SGHVS and FQNEAQ. Losses at the gene ends were 2 bases for V and 2 bases for J; bases not matched to a gene: 5. This CDR3 contains 15 residues. This CDR3 is CASSLLAGGQETQYF. The CDR3 region has the DNA TGTGCCAGCAGCTTATTAGCGGGTGGGCAAGAGACCCAGTACTTC.

The chain is built from TRBV5-8 and TRBJ2-7; D may be TRBD2 (7 bases). This CDR3 is built from 18 residues. The germline V and J ends were trimmed by 1 base and 3 bases, with 23 bases remaining between them. The germline V gene encodes CDR1 SGHTS and CDR2 YDEGEE. The CDR3 protein is CASSLSEGGGYLFYEQYF. The CDR3 DNA sequence: TGTGCCAGCAGCTTGTCGGAGGGGGGGGGATACCTCTTCTACGAGCAGTACTTC. Filled out from reference TRBV5-8 and TRBJ2-7, the complete variable domain reads EAGVTQSPTHLIKTRGQQATLRCSPISGHTSVYWYQQALGLGLQFLLWYDEGEERNRGNFPPRFSGRQFPNYSSELNVNALELEDSALYLCASSLSEGGGYLFYEQYFGPGTRLTVT.

The V call is TRBV6-5, the J call TRBJ2-5, with 8 bases identical to TRBD2. CDR1 MNHEY and CDR2 SVGAGI come from the germline V gene. The CDR3 has 16 amino acids. Germline trimming cut 1 base from V and 2 bases from J; bases unmatched to any gene: 6. As DNA, the CDR3 is TGTGCCAGCAGTTACTATTGGACTAGCAAGCAAGAGACCCAGTACTTC. This gives the protein CASSYYWTSKQETQYF.

The rearrangement joins TRBV5-1 to TRBJ2-1; 8 nucleotides match TRBD1. The CDR3 is 17 residues long. After removal of 0 bases from V and 4 bases from J, the junction contained 9 bases not matched to a gene. Germline V gene sequence: CDR1 SGHRS, CDR2 YFSETQ. CDR3 sequence reads: CASSLASQGVGYNEQFF. Written as DNA, the CDR3 is TGCGCCAGCAGCTTGGCCTCACAGGGGGTAGGTTACAATGAGCAGTTCTTC.

The V gene is TRBV18, the J gene TRBJ2-3, with 9 bases that match TRBD2. The germline CDR1 and CDR2 sequences are KGHSH and LQKENI. CDR3 length: 16 amino acids. Germline trimming cut 3 bases from V and 7 bases from J; bases unmatched to any gene: 11. The CDR3 region has the DNA TGTGCCAGCTCACCGCAAGCGGGAGGATTTCCTCATACGCAGTATTTT. Its protein product is CASSPQAGGFPHTQYF.

This chain links TRBV18 with TRBJ2-7, with TRBD1 matching 7 bases. The CDR3 consists of 14 residues. J lost 4 bases, V lost 6 bases, and 9 bases had no gene match. Per germline, CDR1 KGHSH and CDR2 LQKENI. The CDR3 region is CASSNLGTDYEQYF. In DNA, the CDR3 is TGTGCCAGCTCGAACCTGGGGACAGATTACGAGCAGTACTTC.

J is TRBJ2-5 and V is TRBV25-1; D might be TRBD2 (7 bases). The V gene's germline CDR1 is MGHDK and CDR2 SYGVNS. Between the trimmed V and J ends, which lost 6 bases and 3 bases, there was a span of 26 bases. The CDR3 has 18 amino acids. CDR3 amino acids: CASRKRGEEGGREETQYF. The CDR3 bases are TGTGCCAGCAGAAAACGGGGAGAAGAGGGGGGGCGGGAAGAGACCCAGTACTTC.

The chain recombines TRBV29-1 with TRBJ2-1; 7 bases are a match to TRBD2. The CDR3 is 17 residues long. V dropped 0 bases and J dropped 2; count of bases not matched to a gene: 10. The germline gives CDR1 SQVTM, CDR2 ANQGSEA. This CDR3 reads CSVEDLWGGEPYNEQFF. The CDR3 region has the DNA TGCAGCGTTGAAGATCTTTGGGGGGGGGAGCCCTACAATGAGCAGTTCTTC.

The genes are TRBV27 and TRBJ2-1; 9 nucleotides match TRBD2. This CDR3 has 17 amino acids. Germline values: CDR1 MNHEY, CDR2 SMNVEV (reference sequence). The junction had 20 bases not matched to a gene; V was cut back by 10 bases and J by 7 bases. CDR3 sequence reads: CATGGGYAGGLKNEQFF. CDR3 in DNA: TGTGCCACCGGGGGGGGGTATGCGGGAGGGCTCAAGAATGAGCAGTTCTTC.

V and J are TRBV27 and TRBJ1-1; a possible D gene is TRBD1 (5 bases). Trimming removed 2 bases at V and 3 bases at J, with 16 bases between. CDR1 MNHEY and CDR2 SMNVEV come from the germline V gene (reference sequence). This CDR3 has 16 residues. CDR3 sequence: CASSLPPGSGYTEAFF. For the CDR3, the DNA is TGTGCCAGCAGTTTACCCCCAGGGTCCGGTTACACTGAAGCTTTCTTT.

This clone showed up just a few times. The sample has other DNA sequences that encode this CDR3 too. This chain joins TRBV4-2 and TRBJ2-7; D is uncertain. The CDR3 length is 13 residues. Trimming left V 0 bases short and J 0 bases short, with 3 bases between. Looked up from germline, CDR1 is LGHNA and CDR2 is YNFKEQ. The CDR3 spells CASSQDSSYEQYF. CDR3 bases: TGTGCCAGCAGCCAAGATAGCTCCTACGAGCAGTACTTC.

Only a few counts were recorded for this clone. This rearrangement joins TRBV18 to TRBJ2-1; 12 nucleotides line up with TRBD2. Losses at the gene ends were 8 bases for V and 6 bases for J; bases not matched to a gene: 11. Germline values: CDR1 KGHSH, CDR2 LQKENI. There are 16 residues in the CDR3. CDR3 in amino acids: CASAHRPGLAGNEQFF. As DNA, the CDR3 is TGTGCCAGCGCACACCGCCCGGGACTAGCGGGCAATGAGCAGTTCTTC.

CDR3 loop: CASSPKGPYPQHF. The CDR3 nucleotides read TGTGCCAGCAGCCCGAAGGGGCCCTATCCCCAGCATTTT. The genes are TRBV27 and TRBJ1-5; D is possibly TRBD1 (5 bases). The germline V gene encodes CDR1 MNHEY and CDR2 SMNVEV (reference sequence). The CDR3 spans 13 residues. V shed 6 bases and J shed 10 bases, with 16 bases lying between them.

V gene TRBV5-4 combines with J gene TRBJ2-3; 10 nucleotides align to TRBD2. The CDR3 has 17 residues. Germline lookup yields CDR1 SGHNT and CDR2 YYREEE (reference sequence). Germline trimming cut 3 bases from V and 6 bases from J; bases unmatched to any gene: 13. CDR3: CASSSRVTSGKGDTQYF. In nucleotides, the CDR3 is TGTGCCAGCAGCTCAAGGGTTACTAGCGGGAAGGGGGATACGCAGTATTTT.

CDR3: CASSFQDSRVEQYF. CDR3 in DNA: TGTGCCAGCAGTTTCCAAGACTCCAGGGTCGAGCAGTACTTC. V is TRBV28 and J is TRBJ2-7; TRBD1 might be the D (5 bases). Per the germline V gene, CDR1 is MDHEN and CDR2 is SYDVKM. This CDR3 spans 14 amino acids. Trimming shortened V by 3 bases and J by 6 bases, and 15 bases separated the two germline ends.

The chain employs TRBV30 and TRBJ2-7; 8 bases match TRBD2. V gave up 0 bases and J gave up 1 base; unmatched junction bases: 5. The CDR3 consists of 15 residues. CDR1 is GTSNPN and CDR2 is SVGIG in the germline V gene (reference sequence). This CDR3 is CAWSVSGRGSYEQYF. CDR3 sequence (DNA): TGTGCCTGGAGTGTATCCGGGAGGGGGTCCTACGAGCAGTACTTC.

The genes are TRBV4-3 and TRBJ1-1; possibly TRBD1 for D (6 bases). Trimming shortened V by 5 bases and J by 3 bases, and 13 bases separated the two germline ends. The CDR3 is 14 amino acids. The V gene's germline CDR1 is LGHNA and CDR2 YSLEER. The CDR3 spells CASSSKGGDTEAFF. The CDR3 region has the DNA TGCGCCAGCAGCTCTAAAGGGGGTGACACTGAAGCTTTCTTT.

This clone has just a few counts. This chain connects TRBV4-2 to TRBJ2-1; D is unclear. The CDR3 loop spans 11 amino acids. Deletions cut 1 base from V and 7 bases from J, with 2 bases between. Germline V gene lookup returns CDR1 LGHNA and CDR2 YNFKEQ. The CDR3, as DNA: TGTGCCAGCAGCCAAGTAAATGAGCAGTTCTTC. Encoded protein: CASSQVNEQFF.

The chain couples TRBV2 to TRBJ1-3; possibly TRBD1 for D (6 bases). V lost 6 bases to trimming and J lost 7 bases, with 19 bases between them. CDR1 is SNHLY, CDR2 FYNNEI, per germline. This CDR3 is built from 15 residues. CDR3 sequence: CASSAQGPRRNTIYF. The DNA for the CDR3 is TGTGCCAGCAGCGCTCAGGGGCCCCGACGGAACACCATATATTTT.